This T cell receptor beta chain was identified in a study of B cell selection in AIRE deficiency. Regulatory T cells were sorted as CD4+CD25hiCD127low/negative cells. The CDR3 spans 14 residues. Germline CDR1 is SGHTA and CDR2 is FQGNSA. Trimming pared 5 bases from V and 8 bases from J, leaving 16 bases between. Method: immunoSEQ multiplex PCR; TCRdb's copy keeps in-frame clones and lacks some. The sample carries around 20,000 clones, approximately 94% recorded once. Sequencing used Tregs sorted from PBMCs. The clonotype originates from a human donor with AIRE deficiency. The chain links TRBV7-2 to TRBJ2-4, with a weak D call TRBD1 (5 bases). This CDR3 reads CASSPSGGADIQYF. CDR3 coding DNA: TGTGCCAGCAGCCCTAGTGGTGGGGCAGACATTCAGTACTTC.